This section outlines one TCR beta chain sequence together with its context. What it binds is unknown. CDR3 length: 15 amino acids. With V trimmed by 3 bases and J by 5 bases, 10 bases remained unmatched. Germline V CDR1 and CDR2: DFQATT, SNEGSKA (reference sequence). The data were obtained in a study of CD8 T cells in Susac syndrome. Study results and limitations: A relatively small number of individuals underwent TCR sequencing and HLA analysis.

Roughly 0.45 to 1 ug RNA was reverse transcribed with random hexamers. Amplification of TCR beta CDR3 spanned 54 Vbeta and 13 Jbeta via immunoSEQ multiplex PCR. One entry per CDR3 protein results from TCRdb running MiXCR on the immunoSEQ multiplex PCR reads. Among some 300,000 distinct CDR3 sequences listed, over 75% were seen once. Through negative isolation, CD4+ and CD8+ T cells were obtained, while TEMRA cells were enriched using FACS. What was sequenced was CD8+ T cells from PBMCs. The receptor was derived from a human donor with multiple sclerosis. V is TRBV20-1 and J is TRBJ2-3; 8 nucleotides agree with TRBD1. The CDR3 DNA sequence: TGCAGTGCTAGTCTCGGACAGGGTGGGAGAGATACGCAGTATTTT. Translated, it gives CSASLGQGGRDTQYF.